The clone carrying this T cell receptor (beta chain) was recorded a few times. The data derive from a study of blood T cell repertoires in COVID-19. Looked up from germline, CDR1 is LNHDA and CDR2 is SQIVND (reference sequence). The germline V and J ends were trimmed by 8 bases and 6 bases, with 20 bases remaining between them. The CDR3 has 15 amino acids. TCRdb's table, derived via immunoSEQ multiplex PCR, lists solely in-frame clones and lacks some. The sample has 140,000 to 150,000 clones; about four fifths are singletons. J is TRBJ2-4 and V is TRBV19; D may be TRBD2 (5 bases). The TCR comes from a man between 65 and 85 years old who had recovered from COVID-19. The sample consisted of peripheral blood. This CDR3 is CASLPGPGEGNIQYF. The CDR3 DNA follows: TGTGCCAGTCTCCCTGGCCCCGGAGAGGGAAACATTCAGTACTTC.